This entry lists 22 T cell receptor beta chains sequenced from one sample in a study of blood T cells in healthy people across ages. Next came a second PCR, run for about 7 to 12 cycles, which used a sample-barcoded 5' primer along with a J-beta primer mix. MiXCR, run by TCRdb on the 5' RACE reads, gives a single entry per CDR3 protein. This table holds hundreds of thousands of distinct CDR3 sequences, roughly 20% found once. Sequencing was done on a sample of blood. The receptors come from a man aged 65 to 79 in good health.

This clonotype was seen only a few times. This chain links TRBV5-1 with TRBJ2-1; D ambiguous. Germline lookup yields CDR1 SGHRS and CDR2 YFSETQ. V lost 0 bases and J lost 7, with 14 bases in between. The CDR3 loop spans 15 amino acids. The chain's CDR3 is CASSLAISGRNEQFF. The CDR3 DNA reads TGCGCCAGCAGCTTGGCCATATCTGGCCGTAATGAGCAGTTCTTC.

This clonotype was seen a few times. V and J are TRBV5-1 and TRBJ2-2; 7 positions match TRBD2. V trimming: 4 bases; J trimming: 3 bases; junction bases outside the gene matches: 6. CDR1 SGHRS and CDR2 YFSETQ come from the germline V gene. The CDR3 loop spans 15 amino acids. The CDR3 coding sequence is TGCGCCAGCAGCCTAGGACTAGTGGACACCGGGGAGCTGTTTTTT. The encoded protein is CASSLGLVDTGELFF. Using reference TRBV5-1 and TRBJ2-2 for the parts outside the CDR3, the full variable domain is KAGVTQTPRYLIKTRGQQVTLSCSPISGHRSVSWYQQTPGQGLQFLFEYFSETQRNKGNFPGRFSGRQFSNSRSEMNVSTLELGDSALYLCASSLGLVDTGELFFGEGSRLTVL.

This clonotype has a count of ten or more. The rearrangement links TRBV27 to TRBJ1-1, with D uncertain. The V end lost 6 bases, the J end lost 7 bases, and 15 bases lay between the germline ends. This CDR3 has 13 amino acids. Germline loops: CDR1 MNHEY, CDR2 SMNVEV (reference sequence). The CDR3 is CASSPSFIIEAFF. The DNA of the CDR3 is TGTGCCAGCAGCCCTAGCTTCATAATTGAAGCTTTCTTT.

The rearrangement links TRBV7-3 to TRBJ2-3, with 13 bases aligning to TRBD2. V shed 4 bases, J shed 4 bases, and the junction held 5 bases outside the gene matches. Germline assignment: CDR1 SGHTA and CDR2 FQGTGA. This CDR3 is 16 amino acids long. The CDR3 bases are TGTGCCAGCAGCTACACTAGCGGGGGGGCCCCAGATACGCAGTATTTT. This encodes CASSYTSGGAPDTQYF. Full variable domain (remainder filled in from reference TRBV7-3 and TRBJ2-3): GAGVSQTPSNKVTEKGKYVELRCDPISGHTALYWYRQSLGQGPEFLIYFQGTGAADDSGLPNDRFFAVRPEGSVSTLKIQRTERGDSAVYLCASSYTSGGAPDTQYFGPGTRLTVL.

The genes are TRBV6-2 or TRBV6-3 and TRBJ1-5, with D unresolved. V shed 8 bases and J shed 7 bases, with 12 bases lying between them. The CDR3 spans 12 residues. Germline V gene data show CDR1 as MNHEY and CDR2 as SVGEGT. CDR3 sequence: CASAELGQPQHF. The CDR3 DNA follows: TGTGCCAGCGCGGAGCTCGGCCAGCCCCAGCATTTT.

This clonotype was recorded a few times. The J gene is TRBJ1-2, the V gene TRBV28; D is perhaps TRBD1 (5 bases). CDR1 is MDHEN, CDR2 SYDVKM, per germline. Trimming pared 7 bases from V and 1 base from J, leaving 16 bases between. This CDR3 is built from 15 residues. CDR3 amino acids: CASTPSLGVNYGYTF. The CDR3 DNA follows: TGTGCCAGCACGCCTTCTTTGGGGGTTAACTATGGCTACACCTTC.

The chain links TRBV2 to TRBJ2-5; no clear D. Germline V gene sequence: CDR1 SNHLY, CDR2 FYNNEI. The ends were cut back, 6 bases at V and 12 bases at J, with 8 bases in the middle. The CDR3 has 9 residues. The CDR3 is CASRPEKYF. In nucleotides, the CDR3 is TGTGCCAGCAGACCCGAGAAGTACTTC.

V usage is TRBV7-8 and J usage is TRBJ2-1; D is ambiguous. Germline assignment: CDR1 SGHVS and CDR2 FQNEAQ. With 5 bases removed from V and 5 bases from J, the gap between germline ends came to 7 bases. This CDR3 is 12 amino acids long. The CDR3 spells CASSLEDNEQFF. CDR3 sequence (DNA): TGTGCCAGCAGCCTAGAGGACAATGAGCAGTTCTTC.

The rearrangement joins TRBV2 to TRBJ2-5; TRBD2 matches at 7 bases. The CDR3 covers 13 residues. Unmatched junction bases numbered 4, after V lost 4 bases and J lost 5 bases. Germline V gene lookup returns CDR1 SNHLY and CDR2 FYNNEI. The CDR3 DNA reads TGTGCCAGCAGTGGTACTAGCGTTGAGACCCAGTACTTC. Translating it yields CASSGTSVETQYF.

This clonotype was detected many times. The CDR3: CASSQKQGYIQYF. CDR3 bases: TGCGCCAGCAGCCAAAAGCAGGGGTACATTCAGTACTTC. J is TRBJ2-4 and V is TRBV4-3; D may be TRBD1 (6 bases). Germline CDR1 is LGHNA and CDR2 is YSLEER. There are 13 residues in the CDR3. Trimming cost V 2 bases and J 8 bases, with 10 bases left between them.

The CDR3 spells CASSYGRVERGEKLFF. The CDR3, as DNA: TGTGCCAGCAGTTACGGCCGGGTCGAAAGGGGGGAAAAACTGTTTTTT. The J gene is TRBJ1-4, the V gene TRBV6-5; TRBD1 is a possible D gene (6 bases). Germline loops: CDR1 MNHEY, CDR2 SVGAGI. The CDR3 runs to 16 residues. Trimming left V 2 bases short and J 8 bases short, with 18 bases between.

There are many counts of this clonotype. The junction departs from the called germline gene at one end, perhaps through a read error. The chain is built from TRBV5-6 and TRBJ2-7, with a tentative D call TRBD1 (6 bases). The CDR3 is 13 residues long. From germline, CDR1 is SGHDT and CDR2 YYEEEE. The CDR3 is CASSLDSPYEQYF. The CDR3 nucleotides read TGTGCCAGCAGTTTGGACAGTCCCTACGAGCAGTACTTC.

The rearrangement links TRBV15 to TRBJ2-7, with a possible D match to TRBD1 (5 bases). CDR3 size: 15 residues. Trimming took off 0 bases at V and 1 base at J, with 10 bases between the two ends. Germline assignment: CDR1 LNHNV and CDR2 YYDKDF (reference sequence). The CDR3 reads CATSRDPTGSYEQYF. CDR3 coding DNA: TGTGCCACCAGCAGAGATCCCACAGGATCCTACGAGCAGTACTTC. Drawing the rest from reference TRBV15 and TRBJ2-7, the complete variable domain is DAMVIQNPRYQVTQFGKPVTLSCSQTLNHNVMYWYQQKSSQAPKLLFHYYDKDFNNEADTPDNFQSRRPNTSFCFLDIRSPGLGDTAMYLCATSRDPTGSYEQYFGPGTRLTVT.

This clonotype was seen a handful of times. The chain employs TRBV7-2 and TRBJ2-7; 8 bases line up with TRBD2. Trimming at V came to 3 bases and at J to 2 bases, leaving 9 bases not matched to a gene. The CDR3 has 16 residues. CDR1 is SGHTA, CDR2 FQGNSA, per germline. CDR3 loop: CASSLVGGRTAYEQYF. The CDR3 coding sequence is TGTGCCAGCAGCTTGGTGGGCGGGAGGACCGCCTACGAGCAGTACTTC.

This clonotype was seen a few times. J is TRBJ2-3 and V is TRBV20-1, with D unresolved. V was shortened by 7 bases and J by 2 bases, with 10 bases between the two germline ends. Germline loops: CDR1 DFQATT, CDR2 SNEGSKA (reference sequence). The CDR3 contains 12 residues. The CDR3 nucleotides read TGCAGTGTCCCGGACCACACAGATACGCAGTATTTT. This codes for CSVPDHTDTQYF.

The table lists this clonotype with a few counts. The V and J genes are TRBV7-3 and TRBJ2-5, with D perhaps TRBD2 (6 bases). The J call may be incorrect, as the DNA end agrees better with TRBJ2-1. Germline CDR1 is SGHTA and CDR2 is FQGTGA. The length of the CDR3 is 14 residues. This CDR3 is CASSALLQGGEQFF. CDR3 bases: TGTGCCAGCAGCGCGCTGCTTCAGGGAGGTGAGCAGTTCTTC.

The chain couples TRBV7-6 to TRBJ1-4; D ambiguous. CDR1 is SGHVS and CDR2 is FNYEAQ in the germline V gene. This CDR3 spans 16 amino acids. Deletions cut 2 bases from V and 10 bases from J, with 20 bases between. The CDR3 DNA is TGTGCCAGCAGCTTAATAGAGGCGGCCCCAAGTGGAAAACTGTTTTTT. Residues: CASSLIEAAPSGKLFF.

The V and J genes are TRBV15 and TRBJ2-5; D may be TRBD2 (5 bases). The DNA end is more similar to TRBJ2-1, so the J call may be wrong. CDR3 length equals 15 residues. Germline assignment: CDR1 LNHNV and CDR2 YYDKDF (reference sequence). The CDR3 DNA sequence: TGTGCCACCAGCAGAGGGTACGGGAATACTGTTTGGCAGTTCTTC. It specifies CATSRGYGNTVWQFF.

This clonotype was detected a few times. The chain combines TRBV18 with TRBJ2-1, with 7 bases identical to TRBD2. The CDR3 is made up of 17 amino acids. Germline values: CDR1 KGHSH, CDR2 LQKENI. Trimming removed 0 bases from V and 0 bases from J; junction bases left unmatched: 5. The CDR3 region has the DNA TGTGCCAGCTCACCACCGAGCGGGAACGGCTCCTACAATGAGCAGTTCTTC. It translates to CASSPPSGNGSYNEQFF.

The chain carries TRBV7-2 and TRBJ2-3, with no clear D. The CDR3 length is 13 residues. Trimming pared 1 base from V and 10 bases from J, leaving 12 bases between. In germline, CDR1 is SGHTA, CDR2 FQGNSA. The CDR3 is CASSLDRISAQYF. CDR3 DNA: TGTGCCAGCAGCTTAGATCGAATCTCCGCGCAGTATTTT.

The V call is TRBV4-3, the J call TRBJ1-2; D not resolved. CDR1 and CDR2 (germline): LGHNA, YSLEER. V shed 0 bases and J shed 4 bases, with 21 bases lying between them. The CDR3 consists of 18 residues. The CDR3 nucleotides are TGCGCCAGCAGCCAAGAAGCATCGTCGGGCAGGTCCTTCTATGGCTACACCTTC. Encoded protein: CASSQEASSGRSFYGYTF.

This sequence joins TRBV6-6 and TRBJ2-7; the match to TRBD2 covers 8 bases. Germline loops: CDR1 MNHNY, CDR2 SVGAGI (reference sequence). V lost 9 bases and J lost 1; bases outside the gene matches: 8. The CDR3 is made up of 14 amino acids. The CDR3 region is CASTGTRGSYEQYF. The CDR3 DNA reads as TGTGCCAGTACAGGGACTAGAGGGTCCTACGAGCAGTACTTC.